This T cell receptor (beta chain) comes out of a study of beta chain features in type 1 diabetes. Investigators reverse transcribed all isolated RNA, so they sequenced expressed TCRB transcripts. Profiling relied on immunoSEQ multiplex PCR, and the TCRdb table lists in-frame clones only, not all of them. The sample holds approximately 470,000 clones, 30% seen once. Study results and limitations: Type 1 diabetes patients had VDJ junctions that carried fewer insertions and more deletions.

With 3 bases clipped from V and 6 bases from J, the junction kept 8 bases outside the gene matches. Germline assignment: CDR1 GTSNPN and CDR2 SVGIG (reference sequence). There are 13 residues in the CDR3. A note on this clone: Its antigen is still unknown.

The chain links TRBV30 to TRBJ2-7; 7 bases line up with TRBD1. The clonotype originates from a young man in good health. Sequencing used naive CD4+ T cells from blood. The CDR3 nucleotides are TGTGCCTGGAGCTCTGGGACAGAGGGCGAGCAGTACTTC. It yields the protein CAWSSGTEGEQYF.